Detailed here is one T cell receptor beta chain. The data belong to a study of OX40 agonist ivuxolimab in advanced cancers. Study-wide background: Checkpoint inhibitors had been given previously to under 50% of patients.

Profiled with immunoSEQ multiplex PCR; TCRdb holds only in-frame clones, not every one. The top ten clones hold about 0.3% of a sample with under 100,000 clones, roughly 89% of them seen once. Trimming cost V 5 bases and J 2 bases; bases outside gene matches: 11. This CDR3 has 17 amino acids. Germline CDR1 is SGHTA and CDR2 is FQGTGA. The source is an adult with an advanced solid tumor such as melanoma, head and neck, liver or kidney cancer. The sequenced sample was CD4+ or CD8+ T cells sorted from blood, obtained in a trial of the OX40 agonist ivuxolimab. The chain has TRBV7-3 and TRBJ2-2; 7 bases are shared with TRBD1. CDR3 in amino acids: CASSPTGPGTNTGELFF. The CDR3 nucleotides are TGTGCCAGCAGCCCGACAGGGCCGGGAACTAACACCGGGGAGCTGTTTTTT.